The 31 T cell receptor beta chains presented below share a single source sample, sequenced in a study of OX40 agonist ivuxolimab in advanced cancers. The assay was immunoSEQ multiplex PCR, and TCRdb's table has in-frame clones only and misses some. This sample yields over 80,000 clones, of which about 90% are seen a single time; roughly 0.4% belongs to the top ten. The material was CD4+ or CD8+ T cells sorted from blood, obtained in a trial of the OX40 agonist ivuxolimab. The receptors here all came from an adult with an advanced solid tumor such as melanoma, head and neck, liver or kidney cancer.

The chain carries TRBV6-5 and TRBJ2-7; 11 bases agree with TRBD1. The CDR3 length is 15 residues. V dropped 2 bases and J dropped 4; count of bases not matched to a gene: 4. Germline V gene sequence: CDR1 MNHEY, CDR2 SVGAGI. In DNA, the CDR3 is TGTGCCAGCAGTTACGCTGGGACAGGGGGATACGAGCAGTACTTC. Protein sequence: CASSYAGTGGYEQYF.

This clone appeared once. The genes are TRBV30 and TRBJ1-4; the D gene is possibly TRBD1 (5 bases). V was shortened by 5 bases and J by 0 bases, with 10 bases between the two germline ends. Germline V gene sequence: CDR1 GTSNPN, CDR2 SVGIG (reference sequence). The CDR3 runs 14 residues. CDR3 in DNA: TGTGCCTGGCGGGACTCCGCAACTAATGAAAAACTGTTTTTT. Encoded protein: CAWRDSATNEKLFF.

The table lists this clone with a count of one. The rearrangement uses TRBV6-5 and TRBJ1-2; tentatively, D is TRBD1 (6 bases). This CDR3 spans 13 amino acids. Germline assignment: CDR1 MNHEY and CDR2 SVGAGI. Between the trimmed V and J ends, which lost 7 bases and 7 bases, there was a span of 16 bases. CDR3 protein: CASTLGGAVGYTF. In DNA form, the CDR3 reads TGTGCCAGCACCTTGGGGGGGGCGGTTGGCTACACCTTC.

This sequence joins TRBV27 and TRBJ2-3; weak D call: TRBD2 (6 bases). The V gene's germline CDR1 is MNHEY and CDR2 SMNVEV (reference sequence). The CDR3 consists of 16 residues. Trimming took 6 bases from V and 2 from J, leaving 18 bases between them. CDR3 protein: CASSTPTSLFTDTQYF. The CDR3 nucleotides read TGTGCCAGCAGCACTCCTACTAGCCTGTTCACAGATACGCAGTATTTT.

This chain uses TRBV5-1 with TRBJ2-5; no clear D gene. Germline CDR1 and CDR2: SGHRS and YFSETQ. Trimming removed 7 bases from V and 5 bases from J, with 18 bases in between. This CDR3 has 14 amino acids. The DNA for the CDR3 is TGCGCCAGCGGAATCTCTGAAGGATCGGAGACCCAGTACTTC. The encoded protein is CASGISEGSETQYF.

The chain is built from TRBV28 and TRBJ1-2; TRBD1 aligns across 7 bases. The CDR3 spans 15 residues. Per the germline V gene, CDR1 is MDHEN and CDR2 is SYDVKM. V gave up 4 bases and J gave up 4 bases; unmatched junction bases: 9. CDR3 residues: CASSSARQGGYGYTF. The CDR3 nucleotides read TGTGCCAGCAGTTCTGCCCGACAGGGCGGCTATGGCTACACCTTC.

CDR3 residues: CASSSITEAFF. The CDR3 coding sequence is TGTGCCAGCAGTTCCATTACTGAAGCTTTCTTT. V gene TRBV28 combines with J gene TRBJ1-1; the D is unclear. The germline V gene encodes CDR1 MDHEN and CDR2 SYDVKM. This CDR3 region has 11 residues. V was cut by 4 bases and J by 5 bases, with 5 bases left in between.

The CDR3 protein is CSVKEREATYEQYF. CDR3 DNA sequence: TGCAGCGTTAAGGAGCGGGAGGCCACCTACGAGCAGTACTTC. The rearrangement links TRBV29-1 to TRBJ2-7, with TRBD2 identical over 9 bases. This CDR3 contains 14 residues. Germline V gives CDR1 SQVTM, CDR2 ANQGSEA. Germline trimming cut 5 bases from V and 2 bases from J; bases unmatched to any gene: 7.

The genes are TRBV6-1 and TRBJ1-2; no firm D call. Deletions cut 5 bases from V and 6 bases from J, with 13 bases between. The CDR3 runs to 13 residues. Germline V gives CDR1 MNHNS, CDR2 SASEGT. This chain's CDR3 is CASSPLIDHGYTF. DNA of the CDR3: TGTGCCAGCAGTCCCCTGATAGATCATGGCTACACCTTC.

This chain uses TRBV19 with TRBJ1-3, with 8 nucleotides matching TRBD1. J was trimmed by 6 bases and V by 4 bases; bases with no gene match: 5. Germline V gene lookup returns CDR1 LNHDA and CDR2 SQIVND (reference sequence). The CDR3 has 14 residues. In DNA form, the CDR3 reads TGTGCCAGTAGTACCTGGGACAGGATAAACACCATATATTTT. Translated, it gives CASSTWDRINTIYF.

CDR3 bases: TGTGCTAGTGGTTTGCCCAGCGGGAGGGCCAACACCGGGGAGCTGTTTTTT. It yields the protein CASGLPSGRANTGELFF. The chain carries TRBV12-5 and TRBJ2-2; 10 positions agree with TRBD2. Trimming at V came to 2 bases and at J to 2 bases, leaving 5 bases not matched to a gene. The germline gives CDR1 LGHNT, CDR2 FRNRAP. The CDR3 is 17 residues long.

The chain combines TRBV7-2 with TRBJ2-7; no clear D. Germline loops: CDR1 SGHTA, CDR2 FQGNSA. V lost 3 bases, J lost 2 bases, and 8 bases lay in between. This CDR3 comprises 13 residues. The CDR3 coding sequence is TGTGCCAGCAGCTTCGGCCGGGCCTACGAGCAGTACTTC. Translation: CASSFGRAYEQYF. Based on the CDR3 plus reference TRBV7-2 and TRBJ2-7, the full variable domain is GAGVSQSPSNKVTEKGKDVELRCDPISGHTALYWYRQSLGQGLEFLIYFQGNSAPDKSGLPSDRFSAERTGGSVSTLTIQRTQQEDSAVYLCASSFGRAYEQYFGPGTRLTVT.

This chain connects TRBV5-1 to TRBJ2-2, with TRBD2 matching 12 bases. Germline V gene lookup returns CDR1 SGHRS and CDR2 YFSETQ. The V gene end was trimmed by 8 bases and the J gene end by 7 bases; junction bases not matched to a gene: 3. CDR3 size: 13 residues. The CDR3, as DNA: TGCGCCAGTACGACTAGCGGGGGCGGGGAGCTGTTTTTT. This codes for CASTTSGGGELFF.

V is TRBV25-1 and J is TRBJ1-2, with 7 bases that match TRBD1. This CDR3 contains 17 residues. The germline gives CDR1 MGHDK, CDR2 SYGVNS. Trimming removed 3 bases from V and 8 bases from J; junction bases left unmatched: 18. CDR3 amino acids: CASSDQQGGGRSEGYTF. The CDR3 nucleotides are TGTGCCAGCAGTGACCAGCAGGGGGGAGGCCGGTCGGAGGGCTACACCTTC.

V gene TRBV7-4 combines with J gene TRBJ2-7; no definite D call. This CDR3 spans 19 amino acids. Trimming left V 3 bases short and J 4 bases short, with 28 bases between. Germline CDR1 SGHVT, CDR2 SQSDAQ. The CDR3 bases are TGTGCCAGCAGCTTTCCCTTTTTAAGATTACTACCCGGAAGGTACGAGCAGTACTTC. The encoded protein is CASSFPFLRLLPGRYEQYF.

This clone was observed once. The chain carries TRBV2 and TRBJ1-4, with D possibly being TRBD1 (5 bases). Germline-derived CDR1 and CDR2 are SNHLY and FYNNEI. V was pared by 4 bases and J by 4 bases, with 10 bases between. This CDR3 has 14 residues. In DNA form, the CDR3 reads TGTGCCAGCAGTGCAGGGCGGGTTAATGAAAAACTGTTTTTT. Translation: CASSAGRVNEKLFF.

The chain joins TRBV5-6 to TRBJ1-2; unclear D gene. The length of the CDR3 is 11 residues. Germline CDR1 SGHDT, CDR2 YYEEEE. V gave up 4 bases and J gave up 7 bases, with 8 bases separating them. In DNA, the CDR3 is TGTGCCAGCAGCGAAAACCGTGGCTACACCTTC. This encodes CASSENRGYTF.

CDR3 sequence reads: CASSLGGTEGAYEQYF. CDR3 coding DNA: TGTGCCAGCAGCTTAGGGGGGACCGAGGGGGCTTACGAGCAGTACTTC. The J gene is TRBJ2-7, the V gene TRBV11-3; 7 bases align to TRBD1. With V trimmed by 1 base and J by 4 bases, 10 bases remained unmatched. CDR3 length: 16 amino acids. From germline, CDR1 is SGHNT and CDR2 YENEEA.

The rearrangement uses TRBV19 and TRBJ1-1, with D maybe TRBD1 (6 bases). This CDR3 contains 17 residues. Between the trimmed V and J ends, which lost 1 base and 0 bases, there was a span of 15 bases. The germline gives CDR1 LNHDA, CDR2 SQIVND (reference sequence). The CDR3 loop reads CASSIGGGGVMNTEAFF. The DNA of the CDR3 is TGTGCCAGTAGTATAGGGGGCGGGGGCGTCATGAACACTGAAGCTTTCTTT. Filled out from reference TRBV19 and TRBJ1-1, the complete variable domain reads DGGITQSPKYLFRKEGQNVTLSCEQNLNHDAMYWYRQDPGQGLRLIYYSQIVNDFQKGDIAEGYSVSREKKESFPLTVTSAQKNPTAFYLCASSIGGGGVMNTEAFFGQGTRLTVV.

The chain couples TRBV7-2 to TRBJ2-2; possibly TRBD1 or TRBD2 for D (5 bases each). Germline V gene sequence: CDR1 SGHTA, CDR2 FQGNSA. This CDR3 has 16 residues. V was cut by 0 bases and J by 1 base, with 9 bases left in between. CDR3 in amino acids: CASSLAGGGNTGELFF. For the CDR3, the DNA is TGTGCCAGCAGCTTAGCTGGTGGGGGGAACACCGGGGAGCTGTTTTTT.

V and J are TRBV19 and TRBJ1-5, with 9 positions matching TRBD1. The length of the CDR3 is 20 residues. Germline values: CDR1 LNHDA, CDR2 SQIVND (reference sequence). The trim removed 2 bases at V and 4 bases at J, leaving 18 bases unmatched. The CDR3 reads CASSITWSHEGTGINQPQHF. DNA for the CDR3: TGTGCCAGTAGTATAACTTGGTCGCACGAGGGGACAGGGATAAATCAGCCCCAGCATTTT.

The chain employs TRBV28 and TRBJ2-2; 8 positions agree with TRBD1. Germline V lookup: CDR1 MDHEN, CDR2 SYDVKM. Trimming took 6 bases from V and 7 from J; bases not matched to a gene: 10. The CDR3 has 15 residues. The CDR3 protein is CASRPWTGRHGELFF. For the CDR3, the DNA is TGTGCCAGCAGGCCCTGGACAGGGAGGCACGGGGAGCTGTTTTTT.

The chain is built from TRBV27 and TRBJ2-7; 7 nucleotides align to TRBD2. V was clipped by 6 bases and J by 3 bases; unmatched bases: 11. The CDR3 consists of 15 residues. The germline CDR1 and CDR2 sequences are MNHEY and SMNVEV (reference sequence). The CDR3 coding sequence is TGTGCCAGCAGCTCCCCTAGCGGAGGAATCTACGAGCAGTACTTC. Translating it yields CASSSPSGGIYEQYF.

CDR3: CASSFTADSGPQHF. CDR3 nucleotides: TGTGCCAGCAGCTTTACGGCCGACTCCGGGCCCCAGCATTTT. The chain uses TRBV7-8 and TRBJ1-5; D not certain. CDR1 and CDR2 from the germline V gene are SGHVS and FQNEAQ. The V gene lost 3 bases and the J gene lost 9 bases, with 15 bases spanning the gap. The CDR3 runs to 14 residues.

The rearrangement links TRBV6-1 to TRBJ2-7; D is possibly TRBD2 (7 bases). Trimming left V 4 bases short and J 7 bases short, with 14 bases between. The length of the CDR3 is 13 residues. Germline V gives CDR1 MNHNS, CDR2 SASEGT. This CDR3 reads CASSAFRGGEQYF. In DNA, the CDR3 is TGTGCCAGCAGTGCTTTCAGGGGAGGGGAGCAGTACTTC.

The CDR3 DNA sequence: TGTGCCAGCAGCTTACTAGCGGTGTCCTACGAGCAGTACTTC. Its protein product is CASSLLAVSYEQYF. V and J are TRBV7-9 and TRBJ2-7; 7 bases match TRBD2. V shed 2 bases and J 1 base; nucleotides not matched to a gene: 2. The CDR3 extends over 14 amino acids. Germline CDR1 SEHNR, CDR2 FQNEAQ (reference sequence).

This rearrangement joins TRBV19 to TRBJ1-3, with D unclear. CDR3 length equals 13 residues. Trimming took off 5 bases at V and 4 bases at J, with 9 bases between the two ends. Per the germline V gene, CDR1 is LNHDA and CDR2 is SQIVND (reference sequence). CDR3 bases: TGTGCCAGTAGTGGCTTGCCCGGAAACACCATATATTTT. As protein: CASSGLPGNTIYF. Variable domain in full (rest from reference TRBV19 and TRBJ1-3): DGGITQSPKYLFRKEGQNVTLSCEQNLNHDAMYWYRQDPGQGLRLIYYSQIVNDFQKGDIAEGYSVSREKKESFPLTVTSAQKNPTAFYLCASSGLPGNTIYFGEGSWLTVV.

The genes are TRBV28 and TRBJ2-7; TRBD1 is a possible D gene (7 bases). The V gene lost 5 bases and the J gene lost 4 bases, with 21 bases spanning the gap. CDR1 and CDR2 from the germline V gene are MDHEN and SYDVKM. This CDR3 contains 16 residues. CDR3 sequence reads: CASSQGVAGRFYEQYF. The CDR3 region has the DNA TGTGCCAGCAGTCAGGGGGTTGCGGGGCGATTTTACGAGCAGTACTTC.

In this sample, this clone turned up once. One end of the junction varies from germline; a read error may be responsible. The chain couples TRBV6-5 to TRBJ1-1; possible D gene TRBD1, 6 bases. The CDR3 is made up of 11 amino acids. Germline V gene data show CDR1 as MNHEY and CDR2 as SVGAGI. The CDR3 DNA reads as TGTGCCAGCAGCAGGGGCCGTGAATCTTTCTTT. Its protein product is CASSRGRESFF.

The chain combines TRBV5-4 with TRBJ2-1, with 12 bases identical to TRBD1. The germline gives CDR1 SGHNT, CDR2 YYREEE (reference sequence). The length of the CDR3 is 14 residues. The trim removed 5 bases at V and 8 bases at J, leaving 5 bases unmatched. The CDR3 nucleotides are TGTGCCAGCAGTACCGGGACAGGGGGCGATGAGCAGTTCTTC. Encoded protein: CASSTGTGGDEQFF.

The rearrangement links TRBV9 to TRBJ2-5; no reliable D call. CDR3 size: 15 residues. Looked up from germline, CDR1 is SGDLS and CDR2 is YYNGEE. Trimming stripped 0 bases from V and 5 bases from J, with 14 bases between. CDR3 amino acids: CASSVGTIEDETQYF. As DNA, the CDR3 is TGTGCCAGCAGCGTAGGGACGATTGAAGACGAGACCCAGTACTTC. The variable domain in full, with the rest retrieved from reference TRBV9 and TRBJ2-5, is DSGVTQTPKHLITATGQRVTLRCSPRSGDLSVYWYQQSLDQGLQFLIQYYNGEERAKGNILERFSAQQFPDLHSELNLSSLELGDSALYFCASSVGTIEDETQYFGPGTRLLVL.